These 6 T cell receptor beta chains share one sample of origin, sequenced in a study of blood T cell repertoires in COVID-19. Measured with immunoSEQ multiplex PCR; TCRdb has only the in-frame clones, and not every one. The data show approximately 530,000 clones, about 88% seen once. Sequencing input: peripheral blood. Receptors were obtained from a woman in her forties or fifties with COVID-19, enrolled during active disease.

This rearrangement joins TRBV6-4 to TRBJ2-1, with TRBD1 matching over 10 bases. The CDR3 has 15 residues. Germline V gene sequence: CDR1 MRHNA, CDR2 SNTAGT. J gave up 3 bases and V 5 bases, and 4 bases lay outside the gene matches. Here the CDR3 DNA reads TGTGCCAGCAGTCCGGACAGGGGGGGCTACAATGAGCAGTTCTTC. Its translation is CASSPDRGGYNEQFF.

The chain has TRBV6-1 and TRBJ1-2, with D unresolved. V gave up 1 base and J gave up 8 bases, with 11 bases separating them. The CDR3 runs to 13 residues. Germline-derived CDR1 and CDR2 are MNHNS and SASEGT. The CDR3 nucleotides are TGTGCCAGCAGTGAAGTAACTTCGAGGGGCTACACCTTC. This encodes CASSEVTSRGYTF.

This chain connects TRBV5-5 to TRBJ1-2; 8 nucleotides agree with TRBD1. CDR1 SGHKS and CDR2 YYEKEE come from the germline V gene (reference sequence). Trimming at V came to 2 bases and at J to 8 bases, leaving 11 bases not matched to a gene. This CDR3 spans 15 amino acids. The CDR3 loop reads CASSFPTGDGVGYTF. CDR3 DNA sequence: TGTGCCAGCAGCTTCCCGACAGGGGATGGTGTAGGCTACACCTTC.

The chain's CDR3 is CASAGGPAETDTQYF. CDR3 nucleotide sequence: TGTGCCAGCGCAGGGGGCCCTGCCGAGACAGATACGCAGTATTTT. The chain carries TRBV6-5 and TRBJ2-3; TRBD1 aligns across 8 bases. This CDR3 has 15 amino acids. After removal of 8 bases from V and 3 bases from J, the junction contained 10 bases not matched to a gene. Germline CDR1 and CDR2: MNHEY and SVGAGI.

The V gene is TRBV15, the J gene TRBJ1-2, with D unclear. With 0 bases removed from V and 4 bases from J, the gap between germline ends came to 18 bases. CDR3 length: 17 amino acids. Per germline, CDR1 LNHNV and CDR2 YYDKDF (reference sequence). CDR3 coding DNA: TGTGCCACCAGCAGAGATTACCAGGCCAGTGAACTCTATGGCTACACCTTC. Protein product: CATSRDYQASELYGYTF.

The CDR3 protein is CASSTGLNQPQHF. The DNA for the CDR3 is TGTGCCAGCAGTACAGGGTTAAATCAGCCCCAGCATTTT. The rearrangement uses TRBV2 and TRBJ1-5; D is perhaps TRBD1 (6 bases). Germline values: CDR1 SNHLY, CDR2 FYNNEI. V was shortened by 5 bases and J by 4 bases, with 9 bases between the two germline ends. CDR3 length equals 13 residues. Together with reference TRBV2 and TRBJ1-5, the CDR3 gives the full variable domain: EPEVTQTPSHQVTQMGQEVILRCVPISNHLYFYWYRQILGQKVEFLVSFYNNEISEKSEIFDDQFSVERPDGSNFTLKIRSTKLEDSAMYFCASSTGLNQPQHFGDGTRLSIL.